The rows below give T cell receptor beta chains drawn from one sample of a study of blood T cell repertoires in COVID-19. Measured with immunoSEQ multiplex PCR; TCRdb has only the in-frame clones, and not every one. This sample has approximately 260,000 clones; 89% occur once, and the top ten carry 2% to 2.5%. The sample was peripheral blood. The source is a man aged 45-65 years with acute or convalescent COVID-19. The CDR3 runs from the conserved cysteine through the conserved F or W. D genes are given only for firm matches. Clone size is shown for a subset of rows, as once, few, many or a class of expanded clone.

D: NA; size: NA; V: TRBV7-8; J: TRBJ2-7; DNA: TGTGCCAGCAGCTTACAGGGGGGACCCTACGAGCAGTACTTC; CDR3: CASSLQGGPYEQYF
D: NA; size: NA; V: TRBV18; J: TRBJ1-5; DNA: TGTGCCAGCTCAGGGCAGGGGAATCAGCCCCAGCATTTT; CDR3: CASSGQGNQPQHF
D: NA; size: once; V: TRBV27; J: TRBJ1-3; DNA: TGTGCCAGCAGTGCACAGGGCCTGAGTGGAAACACCATATATTTT; CDR3: CASSAQGLSGNTIYF
D: TRBD2; size: NA; V: TRBV7-9; J: TRBJ2-5; DNA: TGTGCCAGCACCTCCGGGACTAACCAAGAGACCCAGTACTTC; CDR3: CASTSGTNQETQYF
D: NA; size: NA; V: TRBV2; J: TRBJ1-4; DNA: TGTGCCAGCACGCGGGACTTTAATGAAAAACTGTTTTTT; CDR3: CASTRDFNEKLFF
D: TRBD1; size: once; V: TRBV4-2; J: TRBJ1-1; DNA: TGTGCCAGCAGCCAAGATCCAAGGGGGACAGGGTCTGAAGCTTTCTTT; CDR3: CASSQDPRGTGSEAFF
D: TRBD1; size: NA; V: TRBV2; J: TRBJ1-6; DNA: TGTGCCAGCGGACAGGGAAATAATTCACCCCTCCACTTT; CDR3: CASGQGNNSPLHF
D: NA; size: few; V: TRBV2; J: TRBJ1-2; DNA: TGTGCCAGCAGTGGCTACAGGAATTGGGGTGGCTACACCTTC; CDR3: CASSGYRNWGGYTF
D: NA; size: NA; V: TRBV7-6; J: TRBJ2-7; DNA: TGTGCCAGCAGCTTAGGTGGGACAACCTACGAGCAGTACTTC; CDR3: CASSLGGTTYEQYF
D: NA; size: NA; V: TRBV5-1; J: TRBJ2-2; DNA: TGCGCCAGCAGCCTGGGCTTTACAGATTTCGGCGGGGAGCTGTTTTTT; CDR3: CASSLGFTDFGGELFF
D: TRBD1; size: NA; V: TRBV9; J: TRBJ1-6; DNA: TGTGCCAGCAGCACGACAGGGAACAATTCACCCCTCCACTTT; CDR3: CASSTTGNNSPLHF
D: TRBD1; size: NA; V: TRBV3-1/TRBV3-2; J: TRBJ2-2; DNA: TGTGCCAGCAGCCACAGACAGGGAAACACCGGGGAGCTGTTTTTT; CDR3: CASSHRQGNTGELFF
D: NA; size: once; V: TRBV5-1; J: TRBJ1-1; DNA: TGCGCCAGCAGCTTGGAGGGACAGAACACTGAAGCTTTCTTT; CDR3: CASSLEGQNTEAFF
D: NA; size: NA; V: TRBV5-1; J: TRBJ1-1; DNA: TGCGCCAGCAGCCAGGGTGGGAACACTGAAGCTTTCTTT; CDR3: CASSQGGNTEAFF
D: TRBD1; size: NA; V: TRBV5-4; J: TRBJ2-1; DNA: TGTGCCAGCGGAACGACAGGGGGATTCAATGAGCAGTTCTTC; CDR3: CASGTTGGFNEQFF
D: TRBD2; size: NA; V: TRBV19; J: TRBJ2-1; DNA: TGTGCCAGTAATACCCCCGGGGGGAGCTCCTACAATGAGCAGTTCTTC; CDR3: CASNTPGGSSYNEQFF
D: NA; size: NA; V: TRBV7-7; J: TRBJ2-3; DNA: TGTGCTAGCAGCTTGGGCTTACCGGGCACAGATACGCAGTATTTT; CDR3: CASSLGLPGTDTQYF
D: NA; size: NA; V: TRBV9; J: TRBJ2-2; DNA: TGTGCCAGCAGCTCCCTAGAAGGGGAGCTGTTTTTT; CDR3: CASSSLEGELFF
D: NA; size: NA; V: TRBV30; J: TRBJ1-2; DNA: TGTGCCTGGACCCCGGGGGGGTCGTGGTATGGCTACACCTTC; CDR3: CAWTPGGSWYGYTF
D: TRBD1; size: NA; V: TRBV2; J: TRBJ2-3; DNA: TGTGCCAGCAGTGAGAGACAGGGGATCACAGATACGCAGTATTTT; CDR3: CASSERQGITDTQYF
D: TRBD2; size: NA; V: TRBV5-4; J: TRBJ2-1; DNA: TGTGCCAGCAGCCCCGGGACTAGGATTGGAAATGAGCAGTTCTTC; CDR3: CASSPGTRIGNEQFF
D: TRBD1; size: NA; V: TRBV9; J: TRBJ1-1; DNA: TGTGCCAGCAGCGTAGTTCAGGGGGGGAACACTGAAGCTTTCTTT; CDR3: CASSVVQGGNTEAFF
D: NA; size: NA; V: TRBV6-1; J: TRBJ1-1; DNA: TGTGCCAGCGGTGTCCCGCGGGGGGACCCTAACACTGAAGCTTTCTTT; CDR3: CASGVPRGDPNTEAFF
D: NA; size: NA; V: TRBV30; J: TRBJ2-1; DNA: TGTGCCTGGAGTGTACTCGGGGTTCGCGATGAGCAGTTCTTC; CDR3: CAWSVLGVRDEQFF
D: TRBD2; size: NA; V: TRBV5-1; J: TRBJ2-3; DNA: TGCGCCAGCACCTTGACGCTGGGGGGGTCTAGCACAGATACGCAGTATTTT; CDR3: CASTLTLGGSSTDTQYF
D: NA; size: NA; V: TRBV7-3; J: TRBJ2-5; DNA: TGTGCCAGCAGCTTTGGGGGGATCGGACAAGAGACCCAGTACTTC; CDR3: CASSFGGIGQETQYF
D: NA; size: NA; V: TRBV19; J: TRBJ2-4; DNA: TGTGCCACCGAGGACCGTCCAGGGGACATTCAGTACTTC; CDR3: CATEDRPGDIQYF
D: NA; size: NA; V: TRBV19; J: TRBJ1-2; DNA: TGTGCCAGTACCACTGCTCCGGAGTATGGCTACACCTTC; CDR3: CASTTAPEYGYTF